What follows are 32 T cell receptor beta chains derived from one specimen sequenced in a study of cytomegalovirus exposure and HLA in healthy donors. The primer mix had 60 Vbeta and 13 Jbeta primers. Sequenced by immunoSEQ multiplex PCR; TCRdb stores in-frame clones only, minus some. The data hold approximately 180,000 clones, with around four fifths observed a single time. Sequences were obtained from PBMCs. The source of these receptors is an older woman in good health and CMV-seropositive.

This clone was recorded only once. This chain joins TRBV30 and TRBJ2-5; 7 bases match TRBD2. V shed 4 bases and J 4 bases; nucleotides not matched to a gene: 12. From germline, CDR1 is GTSNPN and CDR2 SVGIG (reference sequence). The CDR3 loop spans 15 amino acids. In nucleotides, the CDR3 is TGTGCCTGGACGGTAGGGTTATCGGGGGGAGAGACCCAGTACTTC. Its translation: CAWTVGLSGGETQYF.

The chain is built from TRBV28 and TRBJ1-1; TRBD1 is a possible D gene (5 bases). Trimming removed 4 bases at V and 1 base at J, with 10 bases between. This CDR3 comprises 14 residues. Germline V gives CDR1 MDHEN, CDR2 SYDVKM. In nucleotides, the CDR3 is TGTGCCAGCAGTTGGCCCGGACAGAACACTGAAGCTTTCTTT. Translated: CASSWPGQNTEAFF.

The chain carries TRBV5-4 and TRBJ1-2; 9 bases match TRBD1. With 2 bases clipped from V and 5 bases from J, the junction kept 4 bases outside the gene matches. The germline V gene has CDR1 SGHNT and CDR2 YYREEE (reference sequence). This CDR3 spans 14 amino acids. The CDR3 sequence is CASSFGQGLYGYTF. In DNA form, the CDR3 reads TGTGCCAGCAGCTTCGGACAGGGGTTGTATGGCTACACCTTC.

The genes are TRBV6-4 and TRBJ1-4; 10 bases line up with TRBD1. In germline, CDR1 is MRHNA, CDR2 SNTAGT. This CDR3 spans 13 amino acids. With V trimmed by 4 bases and J by 10 bases, 3 bases remained unmatched. This chain's CDR3 is CASSAGQGGKLFF. The DNA of the CDR3 is TGTGCCAGCAGTGCTGGACAGGGGGGAAAACTGTTTTTT.

The sample holds a few counts of this clone. V is TRBV4-2 and J is TRBJ1-5; TRBD1 might be the D (5 bases). The germline V gene has CDR1 LGHNA and CDR2 YNFKEQ. V lost 0 bases to trimming and J lost 1 base, with 10 bases between them. The CDR3 has 16 residues. The CDR3 spells CASSQEEGQSNQPQHF. CDR3 nucleotide sequence: TGTGCCAGCAGCCAAGAGGAGGGGCAGAGCAATCAGCCCCAGCATTTT.

This rearrangement joins TRBV6-1 to TRBJ1-2; D gene uncertain. The CDR3 runs 12 residues. V was clipped by 11 bases and J by 4 bases, with 14 bases between them. The V gene's germline CDR1 is MNHNS and CDR2 SASEGT. This chain's CDR3 is CAASFVGYGYTF. The CDR3 coding sequence is TGTGCCGCTTCGTTTGTCGGCTATGGCTACACCTTC.

V gene TRBV19 combines with J gene TRBJ1-1, with 7 bases lining up with TRBD1. CDR3 length equals 14 residues. Germline trimming cut 5 bases from V and 3 bases from J; bases unmatched to any gene: 6. CDR1 is LNHDA, CDR2 SQIVND, per germline (reference sequence). The CDR3 reads CASSSQTGYTEAFF. The CDR3 coding sequence is TGTGCCAGTAGTTCTCAGACAGGGTACACTGAAGCTTTCTTT.

V is TRBV7-2 and J is TRBJ2-7, with D possibly matching TRBD1 (6 bases). The CDR3 is made up of 16 amino acids. Deletions cut 5 bases from V and 2 bases from J, with 19 bases between. In germline, CDR1 is SGHTA, CDR2 FQGNSA. In DNA, the CDR3 is TGTGCCAGCAGCCGCCTGAAAGGGGGAATCCCCTACGAGCAGTACTTC. Protein product: CASSRLKGGIPYEQYF. Looking up the rest from reference TRBV7-2 and TRBJ2-7 gives the full variable domain: GAGVSQSPSNKVTEKGKDVELRCDPISGHTALYWYRQSLGQGLEFLIYFQGNSAPDKSGLPSDRFSAERTGGSVSTLTIQRTQQEDSAVYLCASSRLKGGIPYEQYFGPGTRLTVT.

J is TRBJ1-2 and V is TRBV28; weak D call: TRBD1 (5 bases). CDR3 length equals 11 residues. Germline V gene data show CDR1 as MDHEN and CDR2 as SYDVKM. Trimming took 5 bases from V and 7 from J, leaving 8 bases between them. CDR3 bases: TGTGCCAGCAGTGGGGACTCTGGCTACACCTTC. It encodes CASSGDSGYTF.

This rearrangement joins TRBV6-6 to TRBJ1-4; D gene unclear. The CDR3 extends over 14 amino acids. Germline V CDR1 and CDR2: MNHNY, SVGAGI (reference sequence). Trimming took 6 bases from V and 4 from J, leaving 12 bases between them. CDR3 amino acids: CASSNSDDNEKLFF. CDR3 DNA: TGTGCCAGCAGCAACAGTGATGATAATGAAAAACTGTTTTTT.

The chain joins TRBV9 to TRBJ2-7; 9 positions agree with TRBD2. This CDR3 spans 16 amino acids. The V and J ends lost 0 bases and 4 bases, in that order; junction bases with no gene match: 8. The germline V gene has CDR1 SGDLS and CDR2 YYNGEE. CDR3 in DNA: TGTGCCAGCAGCGTAGCTGGCGCGGGAGGGTTTTACGAGCAGTACTTC. As protein: CASSVAGAGGFYEQYF.

This chain links TRBV4-2 with TRBJ2-5; 9 nucleotides align to TRBD2. With 5 bases clipped from V and 5 bases from J, the junction kept 6 bases outside the gene matches. From germline, CDR1 is LGHNA and CDR2 YNFKEQ. The CDR3 sequence is 14 residues long. CDR3 in DNA: TGTGCCAGCAGCGGAGCGGGGGGTGAGGAGACCCAGTACTTC. Protein: CASSGAGGEETQYF.

The V and J genes are TRBV28 and TRBJ2-7, with 10 bases fitting TRBD1. This CDR3 comprises 16 residues. The germline V gene has CDR1 MDHEN and CDR2 SYDVKM. V was pared by 3 bases and J by 5 bases, with 10 bases of the junction left unmatched. CDR3: CASSFVPPGQGNEQYF. The CDR3 DNA sequence: TGTGCCAGCAGTTTTGTCCCCCCGGGACAGGGGAACGAGCAGTACTTC.

The chain recombines TRBV28 with TRBJ2-3, with 8 bases identical to TRBD2. With V trimmed by 3 bases and J by 11 bases, 13 bases remained unmatched. This CDR3 has 15 amino acids. The V gene's germline CDR1 is MDHEN and CDR2 SYDVKM. The CDR3 DNA reads as TGTGCCAGCAGTTTCCCTTCGGAGCGGGGGAGGGGGCAGTATTTT. Translating gives CASSFPSERGRGQYF. Complete variable domain (other parts from reference TRBV28 and TRBJ2-3): DVKVTQSSRYLVKRTGEKVFLECVQDMDHENMFWYRQDPGLGLRLIYFSYDVKMKEKGDIPEGYSVSREKKERFSLILESASTNQTSMYLCASSFPSERGRGQYFGPGTRLTVL.

The chain couples TRBV7-9 to TRBJ1-2, with D hard to call. This CDR3 region has 15 residues. Deletions cut 4 bases from V and 6 bases from J, with 18 bases between. CDR1 and CDR2 from the germline V gene are SEHNR and FQNEAQ (reference sequence). The CDR3 coding sequence is TGTGCCAGCAGCTACAATGACAAACTCTACAATGGCTACACCTTC. It yields the protein CASSYNDKLYNGYTF.

The chain recombines TRBV7-9 with TRBJ2-1; D perhaps matches TRBD2 (6 bases). The CDR3 totals 16 residues. The germline V gene has CDR1 SEHNR and CDR2 FQNEAQ (reference sequence). The V end lost 5 bases, the J end lost 0 bases, and 14 bases lay between the germline ends. Here the CDR3 reads CASSPGTSISYNEQFF. DNA of the CDR3: TGTGCCAGCAGCCCCGGGACTTCCATCTCCTACAATGAGCAGTTCTTC.

This chain links TRBV7-3 with TRBJ2-3; 7 bases agree with TRBD2. CDR1 SGHTA and CDR2 FQGTGA come from the germline V gene. The CDR3 is 15 residues long. V gave up 5 bases and J gave up 4 bases; unmatched junction bases: 9. Here the CDR3 reads CASSPRRGGADTQYF. CDR3 DNA: TGTGCCAGCAGCCCCAGACGTGGGGGGGCAGATACGCAGTATTTT.

This clone was seen only a few times. The V gene is TRBV28, the J gene TRBJ2-3; D gene ambiguous. With 8 bases removed from V and 4 bases from J, the gap between germline ends came to 10 bases. This CDR3 is 12 amino acids long. Per germline, CDR1 MDHEN and CDR2 SYDVKM. CDR3 in DNA: TGTGCCAGCTCGTCCTCGTCAGATACGCAGTATTTT. This sequence encodes CASSSSSDTQYF. Full variable domain (rest looked up from reference TRBV28 and TRBJ2-3): DVKVTQSSRYLVKRTGEKVFLECVQDMDHENMFWYRQDPGLGLRLIYFSYDVKMKEKGDIPEGYSVSREKKERFSLILESASTNQTSMYLCASSSSSDTQYFGPGTRLTVL.

The chain uses TRBV2 and TRBJ2-1; 7 nucleotides line up with TRBD2. There are 13 residues in the CDR3. After removal of 7 bases from V and 5 bases from J, the junction contained 5 bases not matched to a gene. Germline lookup yields CDR1 SNHLY and CDR2 FYNNEI. The CDR3: CASTWRENNEQFF. As DNA, the CDR3 is TGTGCCAGCACTTGGCGGGAGAACAATGAGCAGTTCTTC. Full variable domain (outside the CDR3, taken from reference TRBV2 and TRBJ2-1): EPEVTQTPSHQVTQMGQEVILRCVPISNHLYFYWYRQILGQKVEFLVSFYNNEISEKSEIFDDQFSVERPDGSNFTLKIRSTKLEDSAMYFCASTWRENNEQFFGPGTRLTVL.

The genes are TRBV6-5 and TRBJ2-5; no firm D call. The CDR3 is 13 residues long. Germline CDR1 is MNHEY and CDR2 is SVGAGI. Trimming took off 7 bases at V and 1 base at J, with 10 bases between the two ends. CDR3 protein: CASTPPGQETQYF. The CDR3 nucleotides read TGTGCCAGCACCCCCCCAGGCCAAGAGACCCAGTACTTC.

The chain uses TRBV6-1 and TRBJ2-7; a possible D gene is TRBD2 (5 bases). The germline V gene has CDR1 MNHNS and CDR2 SASEGT. The CDR3 runs 14 residues. V was clipped by 1 base and J by 1 base, with 8 bases between them. DNA for the CDR3: TGTGCCAGCAGTGAAGGGACTCCATCCTACGAGCAGTACTTC. This gives the protein CASSEGTPSYEQYF.

This clone was seen more than once but under ten times. This chain joins TRBV6-1 and TRBJ1-3; 8 nucleotides match TRBD1. The CDR3 is 15 residues long. Germline CDR1 and CDR2: MNHNS and SASEGT. With V trimmed by 5 bases and J by 4 bases, 7 bases remained unmatched. The CDR3 sequence is CASSSGQGGGNTIYF. The CDR3 bases are TGTGCCAGCAGTTCCGGACAGGGCGGCGGAAACACCATATATTTT.

The chain combines TRBV28 with TRBJ2-3; the match to TRBD1 covers 8 bases. Looked up from germline, CDR1 is MDHEN and CDR2 is SYDVKM. The CDR3 loop spans 15 amino acids. V dropped 6 bases and J dropped 6; count of bases not matched to a gene: 11. DNA of the CDR3: TGTGCCAGCAGCCCTACGGGTCAGGGGGCCGATACGCAGTATTTT. Protein sequence: CASSPTGQGADTQYF.

The chain is built from TRBV7-2 and TRBJ2-7, with 12 nucleotides matching TRBD2. Germline V gene lookup returns CDR1 SGHTA and CDR2 FQGNSA. V lost 3 bases and J lost 6; bases outside the gene matches: 15. The CDR3 is 18 amino acids. CDR3 protein: CASSLGRLAGGPGVEQYF. CDR3 nucleotides: TGTGCCAGCAGCTTGGGCCGGCTAGCGGGAGGGCCTGGTGTCGAGCAGTACTTC. The whole variable domain, filled in from reference TRBV7-2 and TRBJ2-7, reads GAGVSQSPSNKVTEKGKDVELRCDPISGHTALYWYRQSLGQGLEFLIYFQGNSAPDKSGLPSDRFSAERTGGSVSTLTIQRTQQEDSAVYLCASSLGRLAGGPGVEQYFGPGTRLTVT.

J is TRBJ2-7 and V is TRBV6-5, with TRBD1 matching 10 bases. Germline CDR1 and CDR2: MNHEY and SVGAGI. The V and J ends lost 6 bases and 5 bases, in that order; junction bases with no gene match: 7. CDR3 length: 14 residues. This CDR3 is CASRTGTGDHEQYF. Written as DNA, the CDR3 is TGTGCCAGCAGAACCGGGACAGGGGACCACGAGCAGTACTTC.

The chain uses TRBV7-2 and TRBJ2-7; no clear D. The CDR3 loop spans 12 amino acids. V lost 3 bases, J lost 2 bases, and 5 bases lay in between. Germline lookup yields CDR1 SGHTA and CDR2 FQGNSA. DNA for the CDR3: TGTGCCAGCAGCTTCGGTCCCTACGAGCAGTACTTC. This encodes CASSFGPYEQYF.

This chain joins TRBV10-3 and TRBJ2-3; possible D gene TRBD2, 6 bases. Trimming cost V 8 bases and J 1 base, with 7 bases left between them. Germline V gene data show CDR1 as ENHRY and CDR2 as SYGVKD. The CDR3 is 12 residues long. CDR3 DNA: TGTGCCATCTCTAGCGGCACAGATACGCAGTATTTT. Protein sequence: CAISSGTDTQYF.

In its sample, this clone was seen once. The chain uses TRBV28 and TRBJ1-4; a weak D match, TRBD1 (5 bases). CDR3 length: 15 amino acids. Trimming took 3 bases from V and 7 from J, leaving 15 bases between them. Per germline, CDR1 MDHEN and CDR2 SYDVKM. The CDR3 bases are TGTGCCAGCAGTTTTGGAGGGGCAGAGGGTGAAAAACTGTTTTTT. Encoded protein: CASSFGGAEGEKLFF.

The chain carries TRBV19 and TRBJ1-5; 11 nucleotides agree with TRBD1. This CDR3 contains 16 residues. Germline CDR1 reads LNHDA; CDR2 reads SQIVND (reference sequence). V lost 7 bases and J lost 3; bases outside the gene matches: 8. Here the CDR3 DNA reads TGTGCCAGTAAAGGGGGGACAGGGGGTTTCAATCAGCCCCAGCATTTT. Protein sequence: CASKGGTGGFNQPQHF.

The table lists this clone with a count of one. The rearrangement joins TRBV7-9 to TRBJ2-2, with a possible D match to TRBD1 (5 bases). The CDR3 has 13 residues. The V end lost 3 bases, the J end lost 5 bases, and 7 bases lay between the germline ends. CDR1 SEHNR and CDR2 FQNEAQ come from the germline V gene (reference sequence). DNA for the CDR3: TGTGCCAGCAGCTTCAGGGAAACCGGGGAGCTGTTTTTT. This sequence encodes CASSFRETGELFF. The full variable domain, completed using reference TRBV7-9 and TRBJ2-2, is DTGVSQNPRHKITKRGQNVTFRCDPISEHNRLYWYRQTLGQGPEFLTYFQNEAQLEKSRLLSDRFSAERPKGSFSTLEIQRTEQGDSAMYLCASSFRETGELFFGEGSRLTVL.

This chain uses TRBV9 with TRBJ2-1, with D maybe TRBD2 (6 bases). The germline gives CDR1 SGDLS, CDR2 YYNGEE. The CDR3 length is 15 residues. V lost 0 bases, J lost 6 bases, and 13 bases lay in between. The CDR3 is CASSVARDYRNEQFF. Here the CDR3 DNA reads TGTGCCAGCAGCGTAGCGCGGGATTACCGCAATGAGCAGTTCTTC. Looking up the rest from reference TRBV9 and TRBJ2-1 gives the full variable domain: DSGVTQTPKHLITATGQRVTLRCSPRSGDLSVYWYQQSLDQGLQFLIQYYNGEERAKGNILERFSAQQFPDLHSELNLSSLELGDSALYFCASSVARDYRNEQFFGPGTRLTVL.

The chain has TRBV7-9 and TRBJ2-3; tentatively, D is TRBD2 (6 bases). V lost 3 bases to trimming and J lost 2 bases, with 9 bases between them. This CDR3 has 14 residues. CDR1 and CDR2 from the germline V gene are SEHNR and FQNEAQ (reference sequence). The CDR3 here is CASSLSGSTDTQYF. The CDR3 DNA sequence: TGTGCCAGCAGCTTGAGCGGGTCCACAGATACGCAGTATTTT.